Following are 30 T cell receptor beta chains from one sample sequenced in a study of T cell changes during pregnancy in multiple sclerosis. The method was immunoSEQ multiplex PCR; TCRdb's version includes in-frame clones alone and lacks a portion of them. The data contain some 48,000 clones, 90% to 97% of them singletons. The sample in question was peripheral blood, obtained in the second trimester of pregnancy. The receptors derive from a female donor with multiple sclerosis, enrolled in a pregnancy study.

This clone was found once. The chain has TRBV9 and TRBJ2-7; 7 positions match TRBD1. CDR3 length: 16 amino acids. Germline CDR1 SGDLS, CDR2 YYNGEE. Germline trimming cut 4 bases from V and 2 bases from J; bases unmatched to any gene: 12. The CDR3 protein is CASSPTRATGTYEQYF. In DNA, the CDR3 is TGTGCCAGCAGCCCCACACGGGCGACAGGGACCTACGAGCAGTACTTC.

The chain carries TRBV19 and TRBJ1-2; D is unclear. This CDR3 has 14 amino acids. Germline loops: CDR1 LNHDA, CDR2 SQIVND (reference sequence). Trimming pared 5 bases from V and 2 bases from J, leaving 12 bases between. The CDR3 protein is CASSPAGGNYGYTF. CDR3 bases: TGTGCCAGTAGTCCAGCGGGCGGAAACTATGGCTACACCTTC.

The chain couples TRBV7-9 to TRBJ2-5, with TRBD2 matching 12 bases. The CDR3 covers 17 residues. V shed 5 bases, J shed 5 bases, and the junction held 12 bases outside the gene matches. CDR1 is SEHNR, CDR2 FQNEAQ, per germline (reference sequence). CDR3 amino acids: CASSQVRTSGKEETQYF. CDR3 bases: TGTGCCAGCAGCCAAGTCCGGACTAGCGGGAAGGAGGAGACCCAGTACTTC. The full variable domain, its missing parts supplied by reference TRBV7-9 and TRBJ2-5, is DTGVSQNPRHKITKRGQNVTFRCDPISEHNRLYWYRQTLGQGPEFLTYFQNEAQLEKSRLLSDRFSAERPKGSFSTLEIQRTEQGDSAMYLCASSQVRTSGKEETQYFGPGTRLLVL.

V usage is TRBV7-9 and J usage is TRBJ2-6; weak D call: TRBD1 (5 bases). The V gene lost 8 bases and the J gene lost 0 bases, with 8 bases spanning the gap. The germline CDR1 and CDR2 sequences are SEHNR and FQNEAQ (reference sequence). The CDR3 length is 14 residues. The CDR3 sequence: CASSGISGANVLTF. The DNA of the CDR3 is TGTGCCAGCTCAGGGATCTCTGGGGCCAACGTCCTGACTTTC.

This clone was seen just once. The V and J genes are TRBV2 and TRBJ2-7; perhaps TRBD1 as D (5 bases). The CDR3 length is 13 residues. Trimming took 3 bases from V and 2 from J, leaving 8 bases between them. CDR1 is SNHLY, CDR2 FYNNEI, per germline. The CDR3 sequence: CASSEDITYEQYF. CDR3 DNA sequence: TGTGCCAGCAGTGAGGACATCACCTACGAGCAGTACTTC.

The chain is built from TRBV16 and TRBJ2-1; no clear D. This CDR3 contains 14 residues. The germline V gene encodes CDR1 KGHSY and CDR2 FQNENV. Trimming removed 0 bases from V and 6 bases from J, with 9 bases in between. Written as DNA, the CDR3 is TGTGCCAGCAGCCAATCGGTGACTCTCAATGAGCAGTTCTTC. This codes for CASSQSVTLNEQFF.

The rearrangement joins TRBV18 to TRBJ2-1; TRBD1 is a possible D gene (6 bases). Trimming removed 5 bases from V and 3 bases from J, with 20 bases in between. This CDR3 comprises 17 residues. Germline V CDR1 and CDR2: KGHSH, LQKENI. CDR3 sequence reads: CASSITDPGANYNEQFF. The CDR3 DNA follows: TGTGCCAGCTCAATCACCGACCCAGGGGCCAACTACAATGAGCAGTTCTTC.

The chain links TRBV5-4 to TRBJ1-1; 10 bases are shared with TRBD1. The V gene's germline CDR1 is SGHNT and CDR2 YYREEE (reference sequence). The junction had 7 bases not matched to a gene; V was cut back by 4 bases and J by 4 bases. The CDR3 contains 15 residues. The DNA of the CDR3 is TGTGCCAGCAGCGCTAAATGGACAGGGGGCACTGAAGCTTTCTTT. Amino acids: CASSAKWTGGTEAFF.

The rearrangement links TRBV7-2 to TRBJ2-2, with D hard to call. Deletions cut 0 bases from V and 6 bases from J, with 14 bases between. This CDR3 contains 16 residues. Germline V gene sequence: CDR1 SGHTA, CDR2 FQGNSA. The CDR3 bases are TGTGCCAGCAGCTTAGCGGGCTGGCGTTCCCCCGGGGAGCTGTTTTTT. Amino acids: CASSLAGWRSPGELFF.

V and J are TRBV7-9 and TRBJ1-1, with D tentatively TRBD1 (6 bases). Trimming stripped 5 bases from V and 6 bases from J, with 13 bases between. The CDR3 is made up of 13 amino acids. The V gene's germline CDR1 is SEHNR and CDR2 FQNEAQ (reference sequence). This chain's CDR3 is CASSLYRASEAFF. The CDR3 bases are TGTGCCAGCAGCCTTTACAGGGCCTCTGAAGCTTTCTTT.

The rearrangement joins TRBV19 to TRBJ1-2; 10 nucleotides line up with TRBD1. CDR1 LNHDA and CDR2 SQIVND come from the germline V gene (reference sequence). V lost 7 bases and J lost 7; bases outside the gene matches: 9. CDR3 length equals 14 residues. In nucleotides, the CDR3 is TGTGCCAGTATTAATCGACAGGGGGCTACTGGCTACACCTTC. It specifies CASINRQGATGYTF.

V usage is TRBV19 and J usage is TRBJ1-5, with TRBD1 matching over 7 bases. Germline V gives CDR1 LNHDA, CDR2 SQIVND (reference sequence). The V and J ends lost 7 bases and 5 bases, in that order; junction bases with no gene match: 14. This CDR3 contains 16 residues. The CDR3 sequence is CASTKSGTEGHQPQHF. For the CDR3, the DNA is TGTGCCAGTACCAAATCCGGGACAGAGGGGCATCAGCCCCAGCATTTT.

The gene calls are TRBV6-5 and TRBJ1-6; the D is unclear. CDR3 length equals 16 residues. Germline V gene data show CDR1 as MNHEY and CDR2 as SVGAGI. Trimming shortened V by 4 bases and J by 8 bases, and 18 bases separated the two germline ends. CDR3 coding DNA: TGTGCCAGCAGTTTTCGACAAGGAGGTGGGGATTCACCCCTCCACTTT. Residues: CASSFRQGGGDSPLHF.

This clone was seen only once. CDR3: CASSLDRRNTEAFF. The CDR3 DNA is TGTGCCAGCAGCCTGGACAGGAGGAACACTGAAGCTTTCTTT. V is TRBV11-1 and J is TRBJ1-1; TRBD1 matches at 7 bases. CDR1 is SGHAT and CDR2 is FQDESV in the germline V gene (reference sequence). The J segment lost 1 base and the V segment lost 5 bases, leaving 4 bases of the junction unmatched. The CDR3 length is 14 residues.

This sequence joins TRBV28 and TRBJ2-1; a possible D gene is TRBD1 (5 bases). The CDR3 runs 14 residues. In germline, CDR1 is MDHEN, CDR2 SYDVKM. Trimming cost V 2 bases and J 4 bases, with 9 bases left between them. The CDR3 spells CASSLQGRYNEQFF. Here the CDR3 DNA reads TGTGCCAGCAGTTTACAGGGAAGGTACAATGAGCAGTTCTTC.

The chain couples TRBV7-9 to TRBJ1-2; TRBD1 aligns across 8 bases. CDR3 length: 15 residues. Germline V lookup: CDR1 SEHNR, CDR2 FQNEAQ (reference sequence). V was pared by 6 bases and J by 1 base, with 7 bases of the junction left unmatched. CDR3 loop: CASRRGQGINYGYTF. The CDR3 DNA reads as TGTGCCAGCAGACGTGGACAGGGCATTAACTATGGCTACACCTTC.

This chain links TRBV7-8 with TRBJ1-6; D is unclear. V dropped 2 bases and J dropped 5 bases, with 19 bases sitting between them. CDR3 length: 18 residues. CDR1 and CDR2 (germline): SGHVS, FQNEAQ. Here the CDR3 reads CASSLTIGGERDNSPLHF. In DNA form, the CDR3 reads TGTGCCAGCAGCTTAACTATCGGCGGGGAGAGGGATAATTCACCCCTCCACTTT.

The rearrangement joins TRBV6-5 to TRBJ2-2, with 10 positions matching TRBD1. V gave up 6 bases and J gave up 6 bases; unmatched junction bases: 1. The CDR3 loop spans 13 amino acids. Germline CDR1 is MNHEY and CDR2 is SVGAGI. CDR3 sequence (DNA): TGTGCCAGCAGAGGGACAGGGGCCGGGGAGCTGTTTTTT. Its protein is CASRGTGAGELFF.

The CDR3 DNA reads as TGTGCCAGCAGCCCCTGGACAGGAACTTCAACTAATGAAAAACTGTTTTTT. Translating it yields CASSPWTGTSTNEKLFF. The chain has TRBV14 and TRBJ1-4, with TRBD1 matching over 7 bases. Trimming took 4 bases from V and 0 from J; bases not matched to a gene: 8. This CDR3 has 17 residues. Germline V gene sequence: CDR1 SGHDN, CDR2 FVKESK.

The rearrangement uses TRBV5-4 and TRBJ1-1; 8 bases fit TRBD1. This CDR3 spans 14 amino acids. V lost 0 bases to trimming and J lost 5 bases; unmatched junction nucleotides: 3. Germline values: CDR1 SGHNT, CDR2 YYREEE (reference sequence). The CDR3 is CASSLVTGGTEAFF. CDR3 in DNA: TGTGCCAGCAGCTTGGTAACAGGGGGTACTGAAGCTTTCTTT.

V gene TRBV27 combines with J gene TRBJ2-2; 8 bases match TRBD1. V gave up 3 bases and J gave up 5 bases; unmatched junction bases: 5. Per germline, CDR1 MNHEY and CDR2 SMNVEV (reference sequence). The CDR3 has 15 amino acids. The CDR3 nucleotides read TGTGCCAGCAGTTTGGGCAGGGGGCGAACCGGGGAGCTGTTTTTT. It is translated as CASSLGRGRTGELFF.

V gene TRBV6-6 combines with J gene TRBJ1-1; TRBD1 matches at 7 bases. The V gene end was trimmed by 5 bases and the J gene end by 2 bases; junction bases not matched to a gene: 5. The length of the CDR3 is 14 residues. The germline V gene encodes CDR1 MNHNY and CDR2 SVGAGI (reference sequence). CDR3 sequence (DNA): TGTGCCAGCAGTCGGACAGGAGGTAACACTGAAGCTTTCTTT. Translation gives CASSRTGGNTEAFF.

The V gene is TRBV30, the J gene TRBJ2-7, with D perhaps TRBD1 (5 bases). Trimming took 4 bases from V and 2 from J, leaving 9 bases between them. The CDR3 contains 12 residues. Germline-derived CDR1 and CDR2 are GTSNPN and SVGIG (reference sequence). The CDR3 sequence is CAWTKGAYEQYF. The CDR3 DNA reads TGTGCCTGGACGAAAGGGGCCTACGAGCAGTACTTC.

The chain joins TRBV21-1 to TRBJ2-1; no check of the table's D call, TRBD1, against the DNA was made. TRBV21-1 is classified as a pseudogene. CDR3 length equals 17 residues. This CDR3 reads CASSKALGGHLYNEQFF. CDR3 nucleotide sequence: TGTGCCAGCAGCAAAGCGCTAGGGGGACACCTCTACAATGAGCAGTTCTTC.

CDR3 DNA sequence: TGTGCCAGCAGTGATCAGGGAACCGGGGAGCTGTTTTTT. Its protein is CASSDQGTGELFF. The chain links TRBV6-4 to TRBJ2-2, with TRBD1 as a possible D gene (5 bases). The germline V and J ends were trimmed by 3 bases and 5 bases, with 7 bases remaining between them. Germline CDR1 is MRHNA and CDR2 is SNTAGT. The CDR3 length is 13 residues.

Only one count was recorded for this clone. The V gene is TRBV28, the J gene TRBJ2-1; 10 bases are a match to TRBD1. J was trimmed by 2 bases and V by 6 bases; bases with no gene match: 7. The CDR3 is 16 amino acids. CDR1 is MDHEN, CDR2 SYDVKM, per germline. CDR3 sequence (DNA): TGTGCCAGCAGCCTAATGGGACAGGGGACCTACAATGAGCAGTTCTTC. It codes for CASSLMGQGTYNEQFF.

The rearrangement links TRBV9 to TRBJ2-3; TRBD2 aligns across 11 bases. V shed 4 bases, J shed 3 bases, and the junction held 7 bases outside the gene matches. Germline CDR1 and CDR2: SGDLS and YYNGEE. There are 16 residues in the CDR3. The CDR3 spells CASSPRLAGRTDTQYF. In DNA, the CDR3 is TGTGCCAGCAGCCCGAGACTAGCGGGAAGGACAGATACGCAGTATTTT.

V and J are TRBV6-5 and TRBJ2-1, with D perhaps TRBD2 (5 bases). The CDR3 is made up of 14 amino acids. CDR1 and CDR2 from the germline V gene are MNHEY and SVGAGI. V was trimmed by 6 bases and J by 7 bases, leaving 16 bases between them. The CDR3 nucleotides read TGTGCCAGCAGCTTGGGTTTGAGGGCGAATGAGCAGTTCTTC. It codes for CASSLGLRANEQFF.

This sequence joins TRBV4-2 and TRBJ1-3, with TRBD1 as a possible D gene (6 bases). The germline V gene encodes CDR1 LGHNA and CDR2 YNFKEQ. The V end lost 1 base, the J end lost 0 bases, and 13 bases lay between the germline ends. The CDR3 is 17 residues long. In DNA, the CDR3 is TGTGCCAGCAGCCAAGGTCCCCTGGGACACTCTGGAAACACCATATATTTT. As protein: CASSQGPLGHSGNTIYF.

This clone was seen only a few times. This sequence joins TRBV2 and TRBJ2-2; 7 bases agree with TRBD1. Trimming cost V 8 bases and J 2 bases; bases outside gene matches: 2. Germline V CDR1 and CDR2: SNHLY, FYNNEI. This CDR3 is 13 amino acids long. CDR3 region: CASRDSNTGELFF. CDR3 DNA sequence: TGTGCCAGCCGGGACAGTAACACCGGGGAGCTGTTTTTT.